This T cell receptor beta chain derives from a study of graft-versus-host responses after intestinal transplantation. Study context: The whole recipient group had anti-thymocyte globulin induction followed by tacrolimus and steroids for roughly three years.

Assay used: immunoSEQ multiplex PCR; TCRdb lists only in-frame clones, some missing. Altogether about 43,000 clones are present, over 85% being singletons, with the ten largest covering roughly 1.5%. Per the germline V gene, CDR1 is MNHEY and CDR2 is SMNVEV (reference sequence). This CDR3 spans 19 amino acids. Overall study results and limits: GvH clones were identified in recipient marrow, with some first appearing in ileum or blood.

As regards this clone: Its antigen is as yet unknown.

This clonotype was obtained from a human patient who received an intestinal transplant, so some T cells may come from the graft donor. This specimen was PBMCs, taken about 350 days after intestinal transplant. This chain joins TRBV27 and TRBJ1-5, with TRBD1 matching 10 bases. The DNA for the CDR3 is TGTGCTCAAAGCAGATCCGGGACAGGGGACTTCACCCCCCATCAGCCCCAGCATTTT. Amino acids: CAQSRSGTGDFTPHQPQHF.